This passage covers 3 T cell receptor beta chains from one sample sequenced in a study of blood T cell repertoires in COVID-19. Using immunoSEQ multiplex PCR, the repertoire was profiled, and TCRdb retains in-frame clones only, with some absent. The data hold 250,000 to 350,000 clones, with more than 70% observed a single time. Sequenced sample: peripheral blood. These TCRs come from a woman in her forties or fifties with acute or convalescent COVID-19.

The chain recombines TRBV7-2 with TRBJ1-2; tentatively, D is TRBD1 (5 bases). The ends were cut back, 8 bases at V and 4 bases at J, with 14 bases in the middle. The germline V gene has CDR1 SGHTA and CDR2 FQGNSA. The CDR3 covers 13 residues. CDR3 in amino acids: CASGDGGGYGYTF. The CDR3 DNA sequence: TGTGCCAGCGGAGACGGGGGAGGCTATGGCTACACCTTC.

Points on this clone: No DNA is shown, since the ends of the CDR3 on it are uncertain; the CDR3 is the one TCRdb lists. The rearrangement uses TRBV6-1 and TRBJ1-2; the table's D call, TRBD1, has no DNA check behind it. The CDR3 region is 16 residues in length, termini included. Germline CDR1 MNHNS, CDR2 SASEGT. CDR3 protein: CASSEAFFGTGHGYTF.

This clone was seen a single time. The V and J genes are TRBV25-1 and TRBJ1-6, with TRBD1 identical over 10 bases. The germline CDR1 and CDR2 sequences are MGHDK and SYGVNS. This CDR3 is built from 15 residues. With 1 base clipped from V and 8 bases from J, the junction kept 2 bases outside the gene matches. CDR3 coding DNA: TGTGCCAGCAGTGAATTGGACAGGGGGGATTCACCCCTCCACTTT. This sequence encodes CASSELDRGDSPLHF.